This T cell receptor (beta chain) was identified in a study of T cell repertoires in cytomegalovirus infection. TCRdb reanalysed the reads using MiXCR and keeps one entry per CDR3 protein. The table records 80,000 to 130,000 distinct CDR3 sequences, 20% to 30% of them present only once. This clonotype was detected many times. V was pared by 4 bases and J by 1 base, with 11 bases between. CDR3 length equals 14 residues. The V gene's germline CDR1 is SGHAT and CDR2 FQNNGV. This receptor was identified in a human donor in good health (CMV status not recorded). Some clones in this sample may be carry-over from other donors' samples. The rearrangement uses TRBV11-2 and TRBJ2-7, with D perhaps TRBD2 (6 bases). Sequenced material: CD8+ T cells from PBMCs. The CDR3 region has the DNA TGTGCCAGCAGCTCCGCCGGGAGATCCTACGAGCAGTACTTC. Translation: CASSSAGRSYEQYF.